Here is one T cell receptor (beta chain) with its context. Its matching antigen is unknown. Trimming took 1 base from V and 2 from J, leaving 15 bases between them. The germline CDR1 and CDR2 sequences are KGHSH and LQKENI. The CDR3 consists of 17 residues. The sample originates from a study of OX40 agonist ivuxolimab in advanced cancers. The assay was immunoSEQ multiplex PCR, and TCRdb's table has in-frame clones only and misses some. Here the sample spans under 85,000 clones, roughly nine tenths being singletons. General study findings and limits: Patients who responded partially at 0.1-3.0 mg/kg showed clonal expansion ranking among the lowest. Among the nonresponders, some also had low normalized T-cell clonal expansion. The mean number of expanded clones was higher in CD8+ T cells than in CD4+. Within 6 weeks, CD4+ and CD8+ blood T cells expanded clonally at 0.1 to 3.0 mg/kg.

The V gene is TRBV18, the J gene TRBJ2-1; tentatively, D is TRBD1 (5 bases). Sample: CD4+ or CD8+ T cells sorted from blood, taken in a trial of the OX40 agonist ivuxolimab. This clonotype originated in an adult with an advanced solid tumor such as melanoma, head and neck, liver or kidney cancer. The CDR3, as DNA: TGTGCCAGCTCACCACTCCCTCAGGGAAGCGCCTACAATGAGCAGTTCTTC. The encoded protein is CASSPLPQGSAYNEQFF.